Described below is a single T cell receptor (beta chain) sequence and its context. Its antigen specificity is not known. No qualities accompany the bases; no much larger clone lies one base away. Relative to germline, V is 0 bases shorter and J is 4 bases shorter, with 6 bases between their ends. The CDR3 holds 13 amino acids from the cysteine to the phenylalanine. The DNA shown is the 39-base CDR3, in frame from base 1. Via the germline V gene (reference sequence), CDR1 is PRHDT and CDR2 FYEKMQ. TCRbeta CDR3 regions were amplified from genomic DNA using the immunoSEQ Assay, a bias-controlled multiplex PCR. In the authors' own workflow: Within the assay, amplification of reference gene primers was used to estimate how many nucleated cells each sample contained. Sequence reads were collapsed and filtered to measure the absolute abundance of every unique TCRbeta CDR3 rearrangement. Productive Simpson clonality was computed per sample as the square root of Simpson's diversity index over productive rearrangements. TCRdb retrieved this table from immuneACCESS and kept in-frame rearrangements only. Not all clones are present; in checked studies, unresolved V genes account for under half, and no reason is known for the remainder. The V and J calls and clone size were taken over from that table, and D and trimming were inferred from the DNA. Counted in this sample were about 240,000 clones; roughly four fifths of them appeared once. Of the sample, 9.5% to 15% is held by the ten largest clones.

The source of the sample is a study of blood T cell repertoires in COVID-19 (TCRdb year 2020). Notes on the research overall: Samples covering the acute and convalescent phases of COVID-19 were provided by collaborators in the United States, Italy and Spain. The prospective study material was composed of cDNA or gDNA derived from T cells, B-cell-depleted T cells, or PBMCs. HLA class I and class II types, where available, came from metadata supplied by the sample provider rather than from assay-based typing. A freely available public database, intended as a resource for researchers studying the immune response to SARS-CoV-2, is where the repertoires were released. Samples were obtained from the ongoing ImmuneRACE study (first 160 participants) and from over 1,000 subjects provided by 6 global collaborators. Subjects who had been exposed to COVID-19, were actively infected with it, or had recovered from it provided the deeply sampled blood TCRbeta repertoires that made up the dataset. Sample metadata almost always included a de-identified subject ID, COVID-19 status, age in years and sex. General study outcomes and caveats: Clinical and demographic metadata were provided uncurated, with the amount varying by source and participant.

Collaborating institutions collected whole blood in K2EDTA tubes following their own protocols. For TCRbeta analysis, collaborators shipped samples in one of three forms: frozen whole blood, isolated PBMCs, or DNA extracted from either of those sample types. Sequencing was done on a sample of peripheral blood. This TCR was sampled from a woman aged 60-70 years with active or convalescent COVID-19. The chain is assembled from TRBV13 and TRBJ1-1; the D segment could be TRBD1, given 5 matching bases. The encoded CDR3 is CASSLGGLTEAFF. The DNA sequence follows: TGTGCCAGCAGCTTAGGGGGGCTCACTGAAGCTTTCTTT.